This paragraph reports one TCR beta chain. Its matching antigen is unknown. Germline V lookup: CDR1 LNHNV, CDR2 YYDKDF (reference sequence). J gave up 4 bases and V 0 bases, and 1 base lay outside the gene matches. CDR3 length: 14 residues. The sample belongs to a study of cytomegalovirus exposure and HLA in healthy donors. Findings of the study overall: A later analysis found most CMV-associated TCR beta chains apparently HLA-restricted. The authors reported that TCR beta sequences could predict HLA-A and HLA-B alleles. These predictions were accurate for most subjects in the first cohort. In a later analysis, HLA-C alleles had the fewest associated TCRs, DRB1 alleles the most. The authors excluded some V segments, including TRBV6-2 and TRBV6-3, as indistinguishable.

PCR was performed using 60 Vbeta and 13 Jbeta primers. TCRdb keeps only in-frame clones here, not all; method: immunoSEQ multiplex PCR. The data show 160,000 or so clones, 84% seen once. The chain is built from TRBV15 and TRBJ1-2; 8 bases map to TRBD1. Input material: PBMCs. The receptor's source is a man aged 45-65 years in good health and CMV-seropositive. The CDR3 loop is CATSRDGQGYGYTF. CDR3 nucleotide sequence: TGTGCCACCAGCAGAGATGGACAGGGCTATGGCTACACCTTC.